The 8 T cell receptor beta chains in this list originate from one sample, sequenced in a study of cytomegalovirus exposure and HLA in healthy donors. Amplification used 60 Vbeta primers and 13 Jbeta primers. The table came from immunoSEQ multiplex PCR; TCRdb's copy has only in-frame clones and leaves some out. The sample includes 80,000 to 100,000 clones, about 60% of them seen just once. Material for sequencing was PBMCs. The receptors here all came from a woman aged 40 to 50 in good health and CMV-seropositive.

The chain employs TRBV6-4 and TRBJ2-7, with TRBD1 matching over 8 bases. Germline V gene lookup returns CDR1 MRHNA and CDR2 SNTAGT. With 0 bases clipped from V and 2 bases from J, the junction kept 15 bases outside the gene matches. The CDR3 extends over 19 amino acids. The CDR3 nucleotides are TGTGCCAGCAGTGACTCGTCTGACAGGGGCCCCCTTGAGACCTACGAGCAGTACTTC. This translates into CASSDSSDRGPLETYEQYF.

V gene TRBV14 combines with J gene TRBJ1-2; 9 bases agree with TRBD1. V lost 5 bases and J lost 7; bases outside the gene matches: 8. The CDR3 consists of 14 residues. Germline assignment: CDR1 SGHDN and CDR2 FVKESK. CDR3: CASSGRDRESGYTF. As DNA, the CDR3 is TGTGCCAGCAGCGGCCGGGACAGGGAGTCTGGCTACACCTTC.

This sequence joins TRBV9 and TRBJ2-1; TRBD2 is a possible D gene (5 bases). The CDR3 is 14 residues long. Germline CDR1 is SGDLS and CDR2 is YYNGEE. V lost 4 bases and J lost 9, with 17 bases in between. The CDR3 region has the DNA TGTGCCAGCAGCCTAGGGTGGGAGTGGGGTGAGCAGTTCTTC. This codes for CASSLGWEWGEQFF.

This clone has a handful of counts. The chain combines TRBV5-6 with TRBJ2-1; 8 nucleotides align to TRBD1. Trimming removed 3 bases from V and 4 bases from J; junction bases left unmatched: 3. In germline, CDR1 is SGHDT, CDR2 YYEEEE. This CDR3 is built from 14 residues. CDR3 in amino acids: CASSWGTGYNEQFF. In nucleotides, the CDR3 is TGTGCCAGCAGCTGGGGGACAGGTTACAATGAGCAGTTCTTC.

This chain uses TRBV29-1 with TRBJ2-6; D unresolved. Between the trimmed V and J ends, which lost 3 bases and 4 bases, there was a span of 10 bases. Germline CDR1 reads SQVTM; CDR2 reads ANQGSEA. The CDR3 is made up of 14 amino acids. The CDR3 region is CSVEAETGANVLTF. The CDR3 DNA is TGCAGCGTTGAGGCCGAGACAGGGGCCAACGTCCTGACTTTC.

This rearrangement joins TRBV18 to TRBJ2-5; 10 bases line up with TRBD2. V was clipped by 2 bases and J by 3 bases; unmatched bases: 3. CDR1 is KGHSH and CDR2 is LQKENI in the germline V gene. CDR3 length: 15 amino acids. CDR3 nucleotides: TGTGCCAGCTCACCAAGAGCGGGAGGGGAAGAGACCCAGTACTTC. This translates into CASSPRAGGEETQYF. The full variable domain, its missing parts supplied by reference TRBV18 and TRBJ2-5, is NAGVMQNPRHLVRRRGQEARLRCSPMKGHSHVYWYRQLPEEGLKFMVYLQKENIIDESGMPKERFSAEFPKEGPSILRIQQVVRGDSAAYFCASSPRAGGEETQYFGPGTRLLVL.

The chain couples TRBV2 to TRBJ2-1; maybe TRBD1 (6 bases). Germline V gives CDR1 SNHLY, CDR2 FYNNEI. V lost 5 bases and J 1 base, leaving 12 bases between the germline ends. The CDR3 covers 15 residues. The CDR3 DNA sequence: TGTGCCAGCAGTAGAGACAGGTCATCCTACAATGAGCAGTTCTTC. As protein: CASSRDRSSYNEQFF.

The chain employs TRBV28 and TRBJ1-1; possible D gene TRBD1, 5 bases. Trimming left V 1 base short and J 9 bases short, with 15 bases between. Germline lookup yields CDR1 MDHEN and CDR2 SYDVKM. There are 14 residues in the CDR3. In nucleotides, the CDR3 is TGTGCCAGCAGTTTATTTGGGGCCCAAGGGAAAGCTTTCTTT. Translation: CASSLFGAQGKAFF.